The clone carrying this TCR beta chain was seen at least ten times. Unique molecular identifiers featured in how the TCRbeta library was prepared. TCRdb re-analysed the PCR reads in MiXCR, keeping a single row per CDR3 protein. The sample includes some 200,000 distinct CDR3 sequences, just over 14% of them seen just once. This sample was included in a study of T-cell reconstitution after alpha-beta-depleted transplantation in children. The receptor's source is a human donor who donated a stem cell graft to a child with acute lymphoblastic leukemia. The specimen was PBMCs from the stem cell graft donor, collected from the stem cell graft.

The CDR3 DNA is TGCAGCTCCCTTGGGGCCTACACTGAAGCTTTCTTT. Amino acids: CSSLGAYTEAFF. The gene calls are TRBV29-1 and TRBJ1-1; TRBD1 is a possible D gene (5 bases). V lost 8 bases, J lost 3 bases, and 13 bases lay in between. Germline CDR1 reads SQVTM; CDR2 reads ANQGSEA. This CDR3 is 12 amino acids long. Filled out from reference TRBV29-1 and TRBJ1-1, the complete variable domain reads SAVISQKPSRDICQRGTSLTIQCQVDSQVTMMFWYRQQPGQSLTLIATANQGSEATYESGFVIDKFPISRPNLTFSTLTVSNMSPEDSSIYLCSSLGAYTEAFFGQGTRLTVV.